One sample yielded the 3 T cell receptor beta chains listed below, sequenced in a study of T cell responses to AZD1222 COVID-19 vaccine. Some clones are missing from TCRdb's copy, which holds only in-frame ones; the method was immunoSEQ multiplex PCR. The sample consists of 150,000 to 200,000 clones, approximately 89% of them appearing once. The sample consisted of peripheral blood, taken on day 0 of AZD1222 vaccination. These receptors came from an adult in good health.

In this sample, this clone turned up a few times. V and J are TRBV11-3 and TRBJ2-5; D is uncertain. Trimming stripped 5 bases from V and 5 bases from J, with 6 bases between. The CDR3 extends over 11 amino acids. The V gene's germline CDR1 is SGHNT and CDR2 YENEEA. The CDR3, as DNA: TGTGCCAGCAGCACCAGGGAGACCCAGTACTTC. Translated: CASSTRETQYF.

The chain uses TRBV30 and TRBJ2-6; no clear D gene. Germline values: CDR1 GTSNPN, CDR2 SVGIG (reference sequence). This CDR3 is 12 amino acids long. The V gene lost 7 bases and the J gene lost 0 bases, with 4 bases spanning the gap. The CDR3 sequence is CAYPSGANVLTF. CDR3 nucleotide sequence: TGTGCCTACCCCTCTGGGGCCAACGTCCTGACTTTC.

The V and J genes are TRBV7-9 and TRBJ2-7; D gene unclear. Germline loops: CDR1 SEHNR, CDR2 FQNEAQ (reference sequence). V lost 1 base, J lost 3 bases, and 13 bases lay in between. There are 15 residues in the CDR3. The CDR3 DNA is TGTGCCAGCAGCTTAGTAGACCTCATTGGCTACGAGCAGTACTTC. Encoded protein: CASSLVDLIGYEQYF.